This is a list of T cell receptor beta chains from one sample in a study of spatial heterogeneity in lung cancer. Each CDR3 protein is one row after TCRdb ran MiXCR on the 5' RACE reads. The profile covers around 100,000 distinct CDR3 sequences, with nearly 4.5% appearing a single time and less than 25% taken by the ten largest. The sequencing here drew on lung tumor tissue, taken at surgery. All receptors come from a male donor with early-stage non-small cell lung cancer. Each CDR3 is given with its conserved first and last residue. The order of the fields is J gene, D gene, V gene, clone size, CDR3 DNA, CDR3 protein. The D gene is left open where the match is weak. Some rows mark clone size as missing; the rest say once, few, many or name a class of expanded clone.

TRBJ1-1 | - | TRBV7-9 | - | TGTGCCAGCAGCCTCACTAGGACCGACAGTGGTTTTGCTGAAGCTTTCTTT | CASSLTRTDSGFAEAFF
TRBJ2-2 | - | TRBV18 | many | TGTGCCAGCTCACCACTCGGGGATACTACCGGGGAGCTGTTTTTT | CASSPLGDTTGELFF
TRBJ1-1 | - | TRBV3-1 | many | TGTGCCAGCAGCCAAAATCCGGGGAACACTGAAGCTTTCTTT | CASSQNPGNTEAFF
TRBJ1-1 | - | TRBV12-3/TRBV12-4 | many | TGTGCCAGCTCCTGGGCGGGCTTGGCTACTGAAGCTTTCTTT | CASSWAGLATEAFF
TRBJ1-1 | - | TRBV6-6 | many | TGTGCCAGCAGGCCAATTGTGGACGGGAACACTGAAGCTTTCTTT | CASRPIVDGNTEAFF
TRBJ1-1 | - | TRBV29-1 | many | TGCAGCGGCTCTTTGACAGGTATCGGAACTGAAGCTTTCTTT | CSGSLTGIGTEAFF
TRBJ2-7 | TRBD1 | TRBV6-5 | many | TGTGCCAGCAGTTTCAGGGGGTCCCGCTACGAGCAGTACTTC | CASSFRGSRYEQYF
TRBJ1-1 | - | TRBV20-1 | few | TGCAGTGCTAACACTGGGGACACTGAAGCTTTCTTT | CSANTGDTEAFF
TRBJ2-3 | - | TRBV28 | many | TGTGCCAGCACGAGTTTCAATTTAGGGAGAACAGATACGCAGTATTTT | CASTSFNLGRTDTQYF
TRBJ1-2 | TRBD1 | TRBV3-1 | many | TGTGCCAGCAGCCGGGACAGGGGCTATGGCTACACCTTC | CASSRDRGYGYTF
TRBJ2-3 | - | TRBV20-1 | few | TGCAGTGCTAGCCTCCAGACAGATACGCAGTATTTT | CSASLQTDTQYF
TRBJ1-6 | TRBD1 | TRBV4-1 | few | TGCGCCAGCAGACAAGCACCGGGACAGGGACATTCACCCCTCCACTTT | CASRQAPGQGHSPLHF
TRBJ1-5 | TRBD1 | TRBV10-3 | - | TGTGCCACCCAGGGGGAGCGCAATCAGCCCCAGCATTTT | CATQGERNQPQHF
TRBJ1-3 | - | TRBV11-2 | - | TGTGCCAGCAGCTTAAAACTCCCCTCTGCGGAAAGCTCTGGAAACACCATATATTTT | CASSLKLPSAESSGNTIYF
TRBJ2-5 | - | TRBV10-2 | few | TGCGCCAGCGGGGGTTCGGCGCGTGAGACCCAGTACTTC | CASGGSARETQYF
TRBJ1-2 | - | TRBV5-1 | many | TGCGCCAGCAGGCCTACAGGGAATGGCGGCTACACCTTC | CASRPTGNGGYTF
TRBJ2-1 | TRBD2 | TRBV7-9 | many | TGTGCCAGCAGCTTTCCTAGCGGGGACTTCTACAATGAGCAGTTCTTC | CASSFPSGDFYNEQFF
TRBJ2-2 | - | TRBV11-2 | many | TGTGCCAGCAGCTCGTACCCTAGGCGGCGGAACACCGGGGAGCTGTTTTTT | CASSSYPRRRNTGELFF